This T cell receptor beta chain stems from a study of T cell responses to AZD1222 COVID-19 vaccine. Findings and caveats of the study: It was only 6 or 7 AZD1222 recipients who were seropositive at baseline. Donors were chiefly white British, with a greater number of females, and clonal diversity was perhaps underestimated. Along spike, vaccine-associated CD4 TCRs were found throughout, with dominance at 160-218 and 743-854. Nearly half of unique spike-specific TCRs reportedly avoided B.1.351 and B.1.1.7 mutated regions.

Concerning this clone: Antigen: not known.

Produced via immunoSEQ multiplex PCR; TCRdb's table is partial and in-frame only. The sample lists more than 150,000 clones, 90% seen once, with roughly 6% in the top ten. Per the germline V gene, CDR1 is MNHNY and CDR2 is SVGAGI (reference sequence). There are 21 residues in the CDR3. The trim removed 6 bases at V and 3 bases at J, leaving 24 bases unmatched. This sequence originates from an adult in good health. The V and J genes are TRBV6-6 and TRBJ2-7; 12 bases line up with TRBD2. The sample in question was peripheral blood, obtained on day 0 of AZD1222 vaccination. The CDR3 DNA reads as TGTGCCAGCAGCAACACAGGAAAAAGTTACGCTAGCGGGGGGGGCTACTACGAGCAGTACTTC. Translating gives CASSNTGKSYASGGGYYEQYF.